This T cell receptor beta chain was identified during a study of CD8+ T cells in alopecia areata. The germline V gene encodes CDR1 SQVTM and CDR2 ANQGSEA. V dropped 4 bases and J dropped 2 bases, with 6 bases sitting between them. The CDR3 sequence is 11 residues long. RNA extraction and reverse transcription yielded cDNA as sequencing template. Generated by immunoSEQ multiplex PCR, the TCRdb table keeps only in-frame clones and is missing some. The table shows some 210,000 clones, with 66% occurring only once. As to treatment: oral pan-JAK inhibitor, 5-10 mg twice daily. The sequencing here drew on CD4+ T cells sorted from blood, taken at week 44, from a patient treated with tofacitinib. J is TRBJ2-7 and V is TRBV29-1; the D is unclear. This TCR came from a human donor with alopecia areata. CDR3 nucleotide sequence: TGCAGCGTTGGGTCCACCTACGAGCAGTACTTC. Translated: CSVGSTYEQYF.